The 15 T cell receptor beta chains given below trace back to one sample, sequenced in a study of blood T cells in healthy people across ages. A J-beta primer mix and a sample-barcoded 5' primer were used in a second PCR of about 7 to 12 cycles. TCRdb reanalysed the 5' RACE reads using MiXCR and keeps one entry per CDR3 protein. The table has around 970,000 distinct CDR3 sequences, roughly 51% seen once; the top ten hold about 21%. Sample: blood. Receptors originate from a woman aged 55-69 years in good health.

This clonotype has a single count. V and J are TRBV28 and TRBJ2-3, with 10 bases aligning to TRBD1. This CDR3 comprises 14 residues. The germline CDR1 and CDR2 sequences are MDHEN and SYDVKM. V was clipped by 6 bases and J by 5 bases; unmatched bases: 5. CDR3 in amino acids: CASRGTGVGDTQYF. CDR3 DNA sequence: TGTGCCAGCAGGGGGACAGGGGTAGGAGATACGCAGTATTTT. Based on the CDR3 plus reference TRBV28 and TRBJ2-3, the full variable domain is DVKVTQSSRYLVKRTGEKVFLECVQDMDHENMFWYRQDPGLGLRLIYFSYDVKMKEKGDIPEGYSVSREKKERFSLILESASTNQTSMYLCASRGTGVGDTQYFGPGTRLTVL.

This clonotype has more than one count but fewer than ten. The rearrangement links TRBV28 to TRBJ1-2; the D is unclear. Germline V gene data show CDR1 as MDHEN and CDR2 as SYDVKM. Trimming removed 8 bases at V and 2 bases at J, with 12 bases between. The CDR3 length is 13 residues. The CDR3 DNA is TGTGCCAGCGAGACAAGGTCCAACTATGGCTACACCTTC. Protein product: CASETRSNYGYTF.

The V and J genes are TRBV7-2 and TRBJ2-5, with 11 bases identical to TRBD2. This CDR3 region has 18 residues. Germline V lookup: CDR1 SGHTA, CDR2 FQGNSA. The junction had 6 bases not matched to a gene; V was cut back by 0 bases and J by 0 bases. This chain's CDR3 is CASSLASSGGMYQETQYF. CDR3 bases: TGTGCCAGCAGCTTAGCGTCTAGCGGGGGGATGTACCAAGAGACCCAGTACTTC.

CDR3: CASTGTGAGEPWGETQYF. The CDR3 nucleotides are TGCGCCAGCACCGGGACAGGGGCTGGTGAGCCATGGGGAGAGACCCAGTACTTC. The genes are TRBV5-1 and TRBJ2-7; 10 bases fit TRBD1. The end of the DNA is better explained by TRBJ2-5, so the J call may be wrong. This CDR3 is built from 18 residues. Germline CDR1 SGHRS, CDR2 YFSETQ.

This clonotype showed up just once. This sequence joins TRBV20-1 and TRBJ2-2; 12 nucleotides agree with TRBD2. V shed 1 base and J 3 bases; nucleotides not matched to a gene: 3. Germline V gene sequence: CDR1 DFQATT, CDR2 SNEGSKA (reference sequence). This CDR3 is 16 amino acids long. The CDR3 protein is CSARATSGRHTGELFF. The DNA of the CDR3 is TGCAGTGCTAGAGCGACTAGCGGGAGACACACCGGGGAGCTGTTTTTT.

This clonotype showed up just a few times. This chain connects TRBV12-3 or TRBV12-4 to TRBJ1-2, with TRBD1 matching 7 bases. The CDR3 contains 13 residues. Losses at the gene ends were 6 bases for V and 5 bases for J; bases not matched to a gene: 6. The CDR3 loop is CASSPTTGYGYTF. The CDR3 region has the DNA TGTGCCAGCAGCCCCACGACAGGGTATGGCTACACCTTC.

The rearrangement uses TRBV7-2 and TRBJ2-1, with 11 bases that match TRBD2. The trim removed 5 bases at V and 1 base at J, leaving 10 bases unmatched. Germline assignment: CDR1 SGHTA and CDR2 FQGNSA. CDR3 length: 18 residues. The CDR3 loop reads CASSPQGGLAASYNEQFF. The CDR3, as DNA: TGTGCCAGCAGCCCACAGGGGGGACTAGCGGCTTCCTACAATGAGCAGTTCTTC.

The chain carries TRBV15 and TRBJ2-1; D remains unclear. The CDR3 totals 16 residues. V gave up 1 base and J gave up 4 bases, with 14 bases separating them. CDR1 and CDR2 from the germline V gene are LNHNV and YYDKDF (reference sequence). CDR3 loop: CATSRAAGGAYNEQFF. The CDR3 coding sequence is TGTGCCACCAGCAGAGCCGCTGGCGGAGCGTACAATGAGCAGTTCTTC. Using reference TRBV15 and TRBJ2-1 for the parts outside the CDR3, the full variable domain is DAMVIQNPRYQVTQFGKPVTLSCSQTLNHNVMYWYQQKSSQAPKLLFHYYDKDFNNEADTPDNFQSRRPNTSFCFLDIRSPGLGDTAMYLCATSRAAGGAYNEQFFGPGTRLTVL.

The gene calls are TRBV7-2 and TRBJ2-5; D is unclear. The J call may be in error: the DNA end matches TRBJ2-7 better. The V gene's germline CDR1 is SGHTA and CDR2 FQGNSA. This CDR3 spans 14 amino acids. For the CDR3, the DNA is TGTGCCAGCAGACTCGGTGGCGAATGGGCCGAGCAGTACTTC. Translated, it gives CASRLGGEWAEQYF.

As to this clonotype: The junction does not match germline at one end; this may be a read error. V gene TRBV20-1 combines with J gene TRBJ2-7; tentative D call: TRBD2 (5 bases). The CDR3 loop spans 13 amino acids. The germline CDR1 and CDR2 sequences are DFQATT and SNEGSKA (reference sequence). The CDR3 bases are TGCAGCGCTAAGCGGAACCTCGCCTACGAGCAGTACTTC. Translated, it gives CSAKRNLAYEQYF.

The chain joins TRBV29-1 to TRBJ2-4, with 7 positions matching TRBD1. Germline V gives CDR1 SQVTM, CDR2 ANQGSEA. The CDR3 has 13 amino acids. Germline trimming cut 6 bases from V and 2 bases from J; bases unmatched to any gene: 4. The CDR3 region has the DNA TGCAGCGTCGTACAGGGGACCAAAAACATTCAGTACTTC. It encodes CSVVQGTKNIQYF.

This rearrangement joins TRBV20-1 to TRBJ2-7, with D unclear. Germline loops: CDR1 DFQATT, CDR2 SNEGSKA (reference sequence). CDR3 length: 14 amino acids. Trimming cost V 6 bases and J 4 bases, with 19 bases left between them. Here the CDR3 reads CSAEDRAHRYEQYF. CDR3 coding DNA: TGCAGTGCAGAGGACCGGGCCCATCGTTACGAGCAGTACTTC.

The chain combines TRBV4-1 with TRBJ2-7, with D unclear. This CDR3 region has 13 residues. The V gene's germline CDR1 is MGHRA and CDR2 YSYEKL. The V gene lost 3 bases and the J gene lost 3 bases, with 9 bases spanning the gap. The CDR3 protein is CASSHRVGYEQYF. CDR3 bases: TGCGCCAGCAGCCATCGAGTGGGCTACGAGCAGTACTTC.

In this sample, this clonotype turned up once. The rearrangement uses TRBV27 and TRBJ1-4; tentative D call: TRBD1 (5 bases). Germline CDR1 and CDR2: MNHEY and SMNVEV (reference sequence). V was clipped by 7 bases and J by 2 bases, with 14 bases between them. The CDR3 sequence is 15 residues long. The DNA of the CDR3 is TGTGCCAGCAACATGGGGGGGTCGACTAATGAAAAACTGTTTTTT. Its protein product is CASNMGGSTNEKLFF.

The chain couples TRBV20-1 to TRBJ2-5; 10 bases line up with TRBD2. The assigned J gene may be wrong: the sequence end matches TRBJ2-7 better. The length of the CDR3 is 14 residues. Germline CDR1 DFQATT, CDR2 SNEGSKA (reference sequence). CDR3 in amino acids: CSTPSPSGSYEQYF. The CDR3 nucleotides read TGCAGTACCCCCAGCCCTAGCGGGAGTTACGAGCAGTACTTC.